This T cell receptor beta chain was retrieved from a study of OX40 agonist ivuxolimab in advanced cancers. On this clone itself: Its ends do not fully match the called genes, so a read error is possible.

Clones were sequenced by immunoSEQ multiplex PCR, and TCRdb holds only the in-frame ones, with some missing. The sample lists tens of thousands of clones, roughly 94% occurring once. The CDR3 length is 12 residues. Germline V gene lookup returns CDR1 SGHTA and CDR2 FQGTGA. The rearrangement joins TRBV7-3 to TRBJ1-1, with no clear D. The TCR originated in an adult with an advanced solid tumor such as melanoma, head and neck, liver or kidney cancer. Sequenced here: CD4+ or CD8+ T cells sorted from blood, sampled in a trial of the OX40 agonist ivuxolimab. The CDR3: CASCFHWVEAFF. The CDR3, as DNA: TGTGCCAGCTGCTTTCACTGGGTTGAAGCTTTCTTT.